This TCR beta chain is from a study of cytomegalovirus exposure and HLA in healthy donors. Trimming shortened V by 9 bases and J by 1 base, and 13 bases separated the two germline ends. The germline gives CDR1 SGHNT, CDR2 YYREEE (reference sequence). This CDR3 spans 13 amino acids. Primers for the PCR totalled 60 Vbeta and 13 Jbeta. Here immunoSEQ multiplex PCR was the method, and the copy in TCRdb shows in-frame clones only, minus some. The sample contains approximately 200,000 clones, 79% of which appear only once. The specimen sequenced was PBMCs. This chain uses TRBV5-4 with TRBJ1-2, with a weak D call TRBD1 (5 bases). The receptor's source is a girl between 5 and 17 years old in good health and CMV-seropositive. The CDR3 DNA reads as TGTGCCATCTCTCCAGACAGTAACTATGGCTACACCTTC. It translates to CAISPDSNYGYTF.